These 19 T cell receptor beta chains were sequenced from one sample in a study of CD8+ T cells in alopecia areata. Cutaneous lymph nodes were pooled and cells sorted by CD4, CD8alpha, NKG2D, NKG2ACE and more. Sequencing relied on a cDNA template that was reverse transcribed from extracted RNA. The assay was immunoSEQ multiplex PCR, and TCRdb's table has in-frame clones only and misses some. The record shows 270,000 or so clones for this sample, with no singletons present. Sequenced sample: CD4+ T cells sorted from a lymph node. These receptors all come from a C3H/HeJ mouse with alopecia areata. These mice share the MHC haplotype H2-k.

This clone was recorded a few times. Mouse gene names apply. The read ends 4 residues early relative to the CDR3; the germline J gene fills the gap. The chain is built from TRBV13-1 and TRBJ2-4; 7 bases are shared with TRBD1. This CDR3 is built from 13 residues. The germline gives CDR1 NSHNY, CDR2 SYGAGN. The DNA read from the CDR3 is TGTGCCAGCAGAGTGGACAGGACAAAC. It specifies CASRVDRTN. The entire CDR3 sequence reads CASRVDRTNTLYF.

In the case of this clone: Genes and germline are mouse. The CDR3 end lies 4 residues beyond the end of the read and is filled in from the germline J gene. The genes are TRBV1 and TRBJ2-2, with 13 bases that match TRBD2. V lost 5 bases and J lost 4; bases outside the gene matches: 4. Germline V CDR1 and CDR2: NSQYPW, LRSPGD (reference sequence). The CDR3 is made up of 16 amino acids. The DNA read from the CDR3 is TGCACCTGCAGTTACCGGGACTGGGGGGGCACCGGG. This encodes CTCSYRDWGGTG. The whole CDR3 sequence is CTCSYRDWGGTGQLYF.

This clone was counted only a few times. The gene names here belong to mouse. Read data end 4 residues before the CDR3 end; the end is taken from the germline J gene. The rearrangement uses TRBV13-1 and TRBJ2-1; TRBD1 matches 8 bases. CDR1 is NSHNY, CDR2 SYGAGN, per germline. CDR3 length equals 15 residues. The J segment lost 2 bases and the V segment lost 6 bases, leaving 7 bases of the junction unmatched. The DNA read from the CDR3 is TGTGCCAGCAAAAGACAGGGGAGGGACTATGCT. This sequence encodes CASKRQGRDYA. In full, the CDR3 is CASKRQGRDYAEQFF.

Turning to this clone: The germline and genes are mouse ones. Read coverage stops 4 residues before the CDR3 terminus; the germline J gene supplies the remainder. The chain links TRBV13-1 to TRBJ2-7; 7 bases map to TRBD2. CDR3 length: 13 residues. Trimming cost V 2 bases and J 3 bases; bases outside gene matches: 2. Germline CDR1 and CDR2: NSHNY and SYGAGN. CDR3 amino acids: CASSELGFYEQYF. Partial CDR3 DNA: TGTGCCAGCAGTGAACTGGGGTTCTAT.

This clone was observed a few times. Mouse gene names and germline throughout. The CDR3 is cut off 4 residues early in the read; its end comes from the germline J gene. The gene calls are TRBV5 and TRBJ2-3; TRBD2 agrees at 7 bases. The junction had 5 bases not matched to a gene; V was cut back by 2 bases and J by 0 bases. Germline CDR1 LGHNA, CDR2 YNLKQL (reference sequence). CDR3 length equals 16 residues. CDR3 DNA (partial): TGTGCCAGCAGCCAAAAACTGGGGACTAGTGCAGAA. Protein: CASSQKLGTSAE. In full, the CDR3 reads CASSQKLGTSAETLYF.

There are a few counts of this clone. Mouse germline and gene names are used. The CDR3 extends 4 residues past the end of the read, so its final part is completed from the germline J gene. The gene calls are TRBV19 and TRBJ1-1, with D maybe TRBD1 (6 bases). Germline CDR1 is FNHDT and CDR2 is SITEND (reference sequence). The V end lost 2 bases, the J end lost 0 bases, and 8 bases lay between the germline ends. This CDR3 is 14 amino acids long. The CDR3 sequence is CASSMNRANTEVFF. Incomplete CDR3 DNA: TGTGCCAGCAGTATGAACAGGGCAAACACA.

As to this clone: Gene names and germline refer to mouse. CDR3 region: CTCSVGQRNTGQLYF. Incomplete CDR3 DNA: TGCACCTGCAGTGTGGGACAGAGAAACACCGGG. This chain uses TRBV1 with TRBJ2-2; 7 bases are shared with TRBD1. The read ends 4 residues shy of where the CDR3 ends; the end is completed using the germline J gene. This CDR3 contains 15 residues. Looked up from germline, CDR1 is NSQYPW and CDR2 is LRSPGD (reference sequence). With 4 bases clipped from V and 1 base from J, the junction kept 3 bases outside the gene matches. The full variable domain, in which reference TRBV1 and TRBJ2-2 provide the parts outside the CDR3, is VTLLEQNPRWRLVPRGQAVNLRCILKNSQYPWMSWYQQDLQKQLQWLFTLRSPGDKEVKSLPGADYLATRVTDTELRLQVANMSQGRTLYCTCSVGQRNTGQLYFGEGSKLTVL.

This clone appeared many times. Genes and germline are mouse. The read terminates 4 residues before the CDR3 end, so the remaining end is supplied by the germline J gene. V is TRBV2 and J is TRBJ2-3; TRBD2 might be the D (6 bases). The CDR3 extends over 15 amino acids. Trimming cost V 1 base and J 0 bases, with 8 bases left between them. CDR1 is LGHNA, CDR2 YSYQKL, per germline. CDR3 sequence reads: CASSQVWGSAETLYF. Incomplete CDR3 DNA: TGTGCCAGCAGCCAAGTATGGGGGAGTGCAGAA.

This clone was counted between two and nine times. The germline and genes are mouse ones. The sequence runs out 4 residues before the end of the CDR3; the remainder is reconstructed from the germline J gene. This chain links TRBV13-1 with TRBJ2-2, with D possibly being TRBD2 (6 bases). The CDR3 is made up of 14 amino acids. The V gene lost 3 bases and the J gene lost 4 bases, with 10 bases spanning the gap. Germline lookup yields CDR1 NSHNY and CDR2 SYGAGN. CDR3 protein: CASSGGVPTGQLYF. The sequenced CDR3 bases are TGTGCCAGCAGTGGGGGGGTCCCCACCGGG.

This clone was picked up a small number of times. Germline and genes: mouse. The read comes to an end 4 residues before the CDR3 does, leaving the germline J gene to fill in the end. Other DNA variants within this sample encode the same CDR3. The V and J genes are TRBV19 and TRBJ2-1, with 8 bases aligning to TRBD2. In germline, CDR1 is FNHDT, CDR2 SITEND (reference sequence). V was pared by 0 bases and J by 4 bases, with 0 bases of the junction left unmatched. The CDR3 sequence is 14 residues long. The sequenced CDR3 bases are TGTGCCAGCAGTATAGGGACTGGGTATGCT. Translating gives CASSIGTGYA. The CDR3 in full is CASSIGTGYAEQFF.

As to this clone: Gene names are the mouse ones. The sequence runs out 4 residues before the end of the CDR3; the remainder is reconstructed from the germline J gene. This sequence joins TRBV31 and TRBJ2-3; 8 bases are a match to TRBD2. This CDR3 region has 15 residues. Trimming cost V 0 bases and J 1 base; bases outside gene matches: 3. Germline loops: CDR1 GKSSPN, CDR2 SITVG. The CDR3: CAWSLGGHGAETLYF. CDR3 DNA (partial): TGTGCCTGGAGTCTGGGGGGGCATGGTGCAGAA.

In this sample, this clone turned up many times. Any gene name here is a mouse gene name. The CDR3 end is not reached by the read, which stops 4 residues before it; the germline J gene fills it in. Other nucleotide sequences from this sample produce the same CDR3. The rearrangement links TRBV13-3 to TRBJ1-1; no clear D. Germline V lookup: CDR1 NNHDY, CDR2 SYVADS. Trimming pared 2 bases from V and 1 base from J, leaving 3 bases between. This CDR3 has 12 amino acids. CDR3 DNA, as far as it was read: TGTGCCAGCAGTGACAAAAACACA. Translated, it gives CASSDKNT. The full CDR3 protein is CASSDKNTEVFF.

This clone was detected a few times. The genes and germline here are from mouse. From the germline J gene comes the end of the CDR3, since the read stops 4 residues before it. Other DNA sequences in the sample encode the same CDR3. V is TRBV13-2 and J is TRBJ1-2; a possible D gene is TRBD1 (6 bases). Germline values: CDR1 NNHNN, CDR2 SYGAGS (reference sequence). Trimming cost V 2 bases and J 0 bases, with 8 bases left between them. The CDR3 has 14 amino acids. Here the CDR3 reads CASGDRDTNSDYTF. The part of the CDR3 DNA that was read is TGTGCCAGCGGTGACCGGGACACAAACTCC.

In the case of this clone: The germline and genes are mouse ones. The read comes to an end 4 residues before the CDR3 does, leaving the germline J gene to fill in the end. The J gene is TRBJ2-1, the V gene TRBV1; possible D gene TRBD2, 6 bases. V lost 3 bases and J lost 0, with 9 bases in between. The CDR3 contains 15 residues. The germline V gene encodes CDR1 NSQYPW and CDR2 LRSPGD (reference sequence). CDR3 DNA, as far as it was read: TGCACCTGCAGTGCCAGACTGGATAACTATGCT. Its protein is CTCSARLDNYA. The entire CDR3 reads CTCSARLDNYAEQFF.

A remark on this clone: Each gene name is a mouse one. The sequenced fragment ends 4 residues before the CDR3 boundary, so the rest is inferred from the germline J gene. Distinct nucleotide sequences in the sample also encode this CDR3. The chain uses TRBV19 and TRBJ2-7; TRBD2 matches at 9 bases. This CDR3 has 14 amino acids. The trim removed 0 bases at V and 3 bases at J, leaving 1 base unmatched. Germline V gives CDR1 FNHDT, CDR2 SITEND (reference sequence). CDR3 DNA, as far as it was read: TGTGCCAGCAGTATAGGACTGGGGGACTAT. Translated: CASSIGLGDY. In full, the CDR3 is CASSIGLGDYEQYF.

This clone occurred a few times. Since a much larger clone is just one base distant, this may be a read error. Genes and germline come from the mouse. Sequencing ends 4 residues short of the CDR3 end; the germline J gene provides the rest. Other DNA sequences from this sample encode an identical CDR3 as well. This sequence joins TRBV19 and TRBJ2-3, with 8 bases lining up with TRBD2. Germline V gene sequence: CDR1 FNHDT, CDR2 SITEND (reference sequence). The CDR3 spans 14 residues. V gave up 3 bases and J gave up 1 base; unmatched junction bases: 1. CDR3 loop: CASSNGGGAETLYF. The sequenced CDR3 bases are TGTGCCAGCAGTAATGGGGGGGGTGCAGAA.

This clone was picked up a small number of times. Any gene name here is a mouse gene name. Read data end 4 residues before the CDR3 end; the end is taken from the germline J gene. V is TRBV13-1 and J is TRBJ2-7, with D possibly being TRBD2 (8 bases). In germline, CDR1 is NSHNY, CDR2 SYGAGN. This CDR3 has 16 amino acids. The germline V and J ends were trimmed by 0 bases and 2 bases, with 15 bases remaining between them. This chain's CDR3 is CASSDAGGGRPYEQYF. Partial CDR3 DNA: TGTGCCAGCAGTGATGCAGGGGGGGGGCGTCCCTAT.

A note on this clone: Gene names and germline match the mouse. The read terminates 4 residues before the CDR3 end, so the remaining end is supplied by the germline J gene. The V call is TRBV13-1, the J call TRBJ2-1; TRBD2 agrees at 8 bases. Germline values: CDR1 NSHNY, CDR2 SYGAGN. The CDR3 totals 15 residues. V trimming: 4 bases; J trimming: 2 bases; junction bases outside the gene matches: 5. Here the CDR3 reads CASSSVGGDYAEQFF. Incomplete CDR3 DNA: TGTGCCAGCAGTAGCGTTGGGGGGGACTATGCT.

This clone was picked up a small number of times. Genes here carry mouse names. The observed sequence ends 4 residues before the CDR3 terminus, with the missing tail filled in from the germline J gene. The sample has other DNA sequences that encode this CDR3 too. The J gene is TRBJ2-1, the V gene TRBV19, with a possible D match to TRBD1 (6 bases). CDR3 length: 12 residues. CDR1 is FNHDT and CDR2 is SITEND in the germline V gene (reference sequence). The V gene lost 5 bases and the J gene lost 4 bases, with 7 bases spanning the gap. The DNA read from the CDR3 is TGTGCCAGCAGGCAGGGGTATGCT. Its translation: CASRQGYA. The whole CDR3 protein reads CASRQGYAEQFF. Combining the CDR3 with reference TRBV19 and TRBJ2-1 gives the whole variable domain GGIITQTPKFLIGQEGQKLTLKCQQNFNHDTMYWYRQDSGKGLRLIYYSITENDLQKGDLSEGYDASREKKSSFSLTVTSAQKNEMAVFLCASRQGYAEQFFGPGTRLTVL.